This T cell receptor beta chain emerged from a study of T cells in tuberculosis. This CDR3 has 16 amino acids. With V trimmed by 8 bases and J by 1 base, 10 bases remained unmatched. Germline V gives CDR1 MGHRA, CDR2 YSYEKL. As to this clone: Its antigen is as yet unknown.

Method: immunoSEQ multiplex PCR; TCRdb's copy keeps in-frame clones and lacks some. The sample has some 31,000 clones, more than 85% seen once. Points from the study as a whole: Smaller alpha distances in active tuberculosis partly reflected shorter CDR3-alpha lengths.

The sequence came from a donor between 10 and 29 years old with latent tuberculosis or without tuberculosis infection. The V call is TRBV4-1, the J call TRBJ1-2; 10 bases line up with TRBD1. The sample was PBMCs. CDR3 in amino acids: CASAPGQGLINYGYTF. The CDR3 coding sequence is TGCGCCAGCGCACCGGGACAGGGGCTGATTAACTATGGCTACACCTTC.